This T cell receptor beta chain was found in a study of T cell changes during pregnancy in multiple sclerosis. CDR3 size: 18 residues. J was trimmed by 4 bases and V by 4 bases; bases with no gene match: 18. Germline-derived CDR1 and CDR2 are LNHDA and SQIVND (reference sequence). Produced via immunoSEQ multiplex PCR; TCRdb's table is partial and in-frame only. The table lists about 58,000 clones, roughly nine tenths of them singletons. The sequence derives from a female donor in good health, enrolled as a control in a pregnancy study. The chain couples TRBV19 to TRBJ1-2; 7 positions match TRBD1. The sequencing used CD4+ T cells from peripheral blood mononuclear cells, collected after pregnancy. The CDR3 nucleotides read TGTGCCAGTAGTACCGCCGGAGGGACAGATAGTAAGGGCTATGGCTACACCTTC. Protein: CASSTAGGTDSKGYGYTF.